The 18 T cell receptor beta chains reported below all come from one sample, sequenced in a study of blood T cell repertoires in COVID-19. The protocol was immunoSEQ multiplex PCR, while the TCRdb copy is restricted to in-frame clones and leaves out a portion. The sample carries about 380,000 clones, roughly nine tenths recorded once. Sequencing input: PBMCs or T cells enriched from blood (not recorded which). The origin of the receptors is a young woman who had recovered from COVID-19.

The chain joins TRBV23-1 to TRBJ2-7; 7 bases map to TRBD1. TRBV23-1 is recorded as an ORF, its role being uncertain. The V segment lost 2 bases and the J segment 0 bases; nucleotides outside the gene matches: 7. This CDR3 has 16 residues. The CDR3 region is CASSQPQRDSSYEQYF. In nucleotides, the CDR3 is TGCGCCAGCAGTCAACCCCAACGGGACAGCTCCTACGAGCAGTACTTC.

The chain has TRBV19 and TRBJ2-3, with 10 positions matching TRBD2. CDR1 and CDR2 from the germline V gene are LNHDA and SQIVND (reference sequence). This CDR3 is built from 16 residues. J gave up 2 bases and V 5 bases, and 7 bases lay outside the gene matches. CDR3: CASSLIAGGSTDTQYF. The CDR3 region has the DNA TGTGCCAGTAGTCTAATAGCGGGGGGCTCCACAGATACGCAGTATTTT.

This clone has a single count. The chain carries TRBV5-4 and TRBJ2-3, with D maybe TRBD1 (5 bases). The CDR3 has 13 amino acids. Germline CDR1 SGHNT, CDR2 YYREEE (reference sequence). V lost 1 base, J lost 3 bases, and 6 bases lay in between. The CDR3 protein is CASSLKGTDTQYF. The CDR3 bases are TGTGCCAGCAGCTTGAAGGGGACAGATACGCAGTATTTT.

CDR3 amino acids: CATRRTGGNEQYF. The CDR3 DNA reads TGTGCCACCAGGCGAACGGGGGGGAACGAGCAGTACTTC. The V and J genes are TRBV11-1 and TRBJ2-7; 8 bases are shared with TRBD2. The V and J ends lost 10 bases and 5 bases, in that order; junction bases with no gene match: 10. CDR1 and CDR2 from the germline V gene are SGHAT and FQDESV (reference sequence). The CDR3 runs 13 residues.

This clone was counted only a few times. V is TRBV4-2 and J is TRBJ2-7; 8 positions match TRBD2. The CDR3 sequence is 18 residues long. Germline V gene sequence: CDR1 LGHNA, CDR2 YNFKEQ. Trimming cost V 1 base and J 1 base; bases outside gene matches: 12. In DNA, the CDR3 is TGTGCCAGCAGCCAAGTACCTAGCGGGTCGTTTCCTTCCTACGAGCAGTACTTC. Residues: CASSQVPSGSFPSYEQYF.

V gene TRBV12-3 or TRBV12-4 combines with J gene TRBJ2-7; perhaps TRBD1 as D (5 bases). The CDR3 length is 12 residues. V gave up 6 bases and J gave up 4 bases, with 10 bases separating them. The CDR3, as DNA: TGTGCCAGCAGACAGGCCCGATACGAGCAGTACTTC. Protein sequence: CASRQARYEQYF.

DNA of the CDR3: TGCAGTGCGAGTGGGACTAGCGGACGGGGGAATACGCAGTATTTT. Translated: CSASGTSGRGNTQYF. The gene calls are TRBV20-1 and TRBJ2-3; 11 bases match TRBD2. CDR3 size: 15 residues. Germline V gene lookup returns CDR1 DFQATT and CDR2 SNEGSKA (reference sequence). J gave up 7 bases and V 6 bases, and 12 bases lay outside the gene matches.

This rearrangement joins TRBV20-1 to TRBJ2-3; D call uncertain. CDR1 is DFQATT and CDR2 is SNEGSKA in the germline V gene (reference sequence). The CDR3 runs to 11 residues. Deletions cut 3 bases from V and 4 bases from J, with 5 bases between. CDR3 nucleotides: TGCAGTGCTAGCTCCCCAGATACGCAGTATTTT. Translated, it gives CSASSPDTQYF.

The genes are TRBV9 and TRBJ1-6; D remains unclear. CDR1 is SGDLS and CDR2 is YYNGEE in the germline V gene. The CDR3 is 16 residues long. The germline V and J ends were trimmed by 0 bases and 9 bases, with 16 bases remaining between them. CDR3 nucleotides: TGTGCCAGCAGCGTAGAGTATGAGGTTTCAACTTCACCCCTCCACTTT. It is translated as CASSVEYEVSTSPLHF.

The V and J genes are TRBV4-1 and TRBJ2-1, with a weak D call TRBD2 (6 bases). The germline V gene encodes CDR1 MGHRA and CDR2 YSYEKL. Trimming removed 2 bases at V and 4 bases at J, with 12 bases between. This CDR3 has 15 amino acids. CDR3 residues: CASSQSSEAYNEQFF. CDR3 bases: TGCGCCAGCAGCCAATCTAGCGAGGCGTACAATGAGCAGTTCTTC.

The genes are TRBV11-2 and TRBJ1-5, with no clear D. Trimming removed 3 bases at V and 2 bases at J, with 8 bases between. The CDR3 extends over 14 amino acids. The germline gives CDR1 SGHAT, CDR2 FQNNGV. The CDR3 region is CASSFRTGNQPQHF. CDR3 DNA sequence: TGTGCCAGCAGCTTCAGGACTGGCAATCAGCCCCAGCATTTT.

The genes are TRBV5-1 and TRBJ1-1; possible D gene TRBD1, 6 bases. CDR3 length: 15 amino acids. From germline, CDR1 is SGHRS and CDR2 YFSETQ. Trimming shortened V by 2 bases and J by 1 base, and 12 bases separated the two germline ends. The CDR3: CASSLGVQGNTEAFF. Here the CDR3 DNA reads TGCGCCAGCAGCTTAGGCGTACAGGGGAACACTGAAGCTTTCTTT. Combining the CDR3 with reference TRBV5-1 and TRBJ1-1 gives the whole variable domain KAGVTQTPRYLIKTRGQQVTLSCSPISGHRSVSWYQQTPGQGLQFLFEYFSETQRNKGNFPGRFSGRQFSNSRSEMNVSTLELGDSALYLCASSLGVQGNTEAFFGQGTRLTVV.

The chain uses TRBV12-3 or TRBV12-4 and TRBJ1-2; TRBD1 matches at 7 bases. This CDR3 spans 11 amino acids. V shed 5 bases and J 14 bases; nucleotides not matched to a gene: 8. For the CDR3, the DNA is TGTGCCAGCAGTACCCAACAGGGGCCGACCTTC. It encodes CASSTQQGPTF.

The CDR3 sequence: CASSQQGGSITGELFF. For the CDR3, the DNA is TGTGCCAGCAGCCAACAGGGGGGGAGTATCACCGGGGAGCTGTTTTTT. The chain has TRBV5-4 and TRBJ2-2, with D perhaps TRBD1 (8 bases). V dropped 4 bases and J dropped 4 bases, with 17 bases sitting between them. Per germline, CDR1 SGHNT and CDR2 YYREEE (reference sequence). CDR3 length: 16 residues.

There are a few counts of this clone. CDR3 DNA sequence: TGTGCCAGCAGGACAGGGGGTAGTGGCTATGGCTACACCTTC. This encodes CASRTGGSGYGYTF. This chain joins TRBV2 and TRBJ1-2; TRBD1 aligns across 9 bases. Per germline, CDR1 SNHLY and CDR2 FYNNEI. The CDR3 is 14 amino acids. V shed 6 bases and J 4 bases; nucleotides not matched to a gene: 6.

The gene calls are TRBV20-1 and TRBJ2-7; 14 nucleotides match TRBD2. Germline loops: CDR1 DFQATT, CDR2 SNEGSKA (reference sequence). With 3 bases clipped from V and 7 bases from J, the junction kept 5 bases outside the gene matches. The CDR3 spans 14 residues. CDR3 in DNA: TGCAGTGCTAGTGTGACTAGCGGGAGGGGGGAGCAGTACTTC. It specifies CSASVTSGRGEQYF.

The chain has TRBV6-5 and TRBJ1-1, with D maybe TRBD1 (5 bases). Germline V lookup: CDR1 MNHEY, CDR2 SVGAGI. The CDR3 contains 13 residues. The germline V and J ends were trimmed by 2 bases and 7 bases, with 11 bases remaining between them. The CDR3, as DNA: TGTGCCAGCAGTTACCGCGGGGACTATGAAGCTTTCTTT. This codes for CASSYRGDYEAFF.

The genes are TRBV24-1 and TRBJ1-5, with 7 bases fitting TRBD1. Germline assignment: CDR1 KGHDR and CDR2 SFDVKD. Trimming took 4 bases from V and 4 from J; bases not matched to a gene: 3. The CDR3 has 14 residues. The CDR3 DNA is TGTGCCACCAGTGACAGGGGGACTAATCAGCCCCAGCATTTT. Encoded protein: CATSDRGTNQPQHF.